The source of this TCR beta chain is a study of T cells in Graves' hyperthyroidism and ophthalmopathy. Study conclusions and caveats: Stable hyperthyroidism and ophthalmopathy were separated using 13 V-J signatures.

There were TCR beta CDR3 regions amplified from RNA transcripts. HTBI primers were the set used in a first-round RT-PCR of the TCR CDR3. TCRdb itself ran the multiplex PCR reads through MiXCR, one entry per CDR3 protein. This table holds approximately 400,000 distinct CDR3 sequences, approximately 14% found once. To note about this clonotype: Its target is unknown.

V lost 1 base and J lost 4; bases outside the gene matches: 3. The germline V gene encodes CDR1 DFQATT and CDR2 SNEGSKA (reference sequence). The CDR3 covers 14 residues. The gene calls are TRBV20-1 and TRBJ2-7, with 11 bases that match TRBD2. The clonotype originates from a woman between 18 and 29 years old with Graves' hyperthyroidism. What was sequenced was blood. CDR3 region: CSARVSSGRYEQYF. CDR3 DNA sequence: TGCAGTGCTAGAGTTTCTAGCGGGAGGTACGAGCAGTACTTC.